Below, 26 T cell receptor beta chains from the same sample are listed, as sequenced in a study of blood T cell repertoires in COVID-19 (dated by TCRdb to 2018 to 2021). The library came from the immunoSEQ multiplex PCR assay. The immuneACCESS repertoire file appears here via TCRdb, limited to in-frame rearrangements. These files lack a portion of the clones; in checked studies, under half of the deficit traces to unresolved V genes, and the cause of the others is not known. Recorded for this sample are around 76,000 clones; about 76% of them occurred a single time. 28% of the sample belongs to the ten largest clones. Source material: peripheral blood. These receptors were obtained from a woman aged 80 or over with active or convalescent COVID-19.

The chain joins TRBV6-6 to TRBJ1-5; TRBD1 aligns across 7 bases. V lost 5 bases, J lost 7 bases, and 8 bases stayed unmatched. Germline V gene lookup returns CDR1 MNHNY and CDR2 SVGAGI (reference sequence). This CDR3 has 14 amino acids. The CDR3 reads CASSTGDLWQPQHF. The CDR3 DNA reads TGTGCCAGCAGTACAGGGGATCTTTGGCAGCCCCAGCATTTT.

The genes are TRBV7-2 and TRBJ1-4; weak D call: TRBD1 (6 bases). CDR1 and CDR2 from the germline V gene are SGHTA and FQGNSA. V was cut by 5 bases and J by 7 bases, with 14 bases left in between. The CDR3 has 14 residues. This CDR3 reads CASSRYSRGEKLFF. The CDR3 nucleotides read TGTGCCAGCAGCCGTTACAGCAGGGGTGAAAAACTGTTTTTT.

The rearrangement joins TRBV25-1 to TRBJ2-1; the match to TRBD2 covers 7 bases. The junction had 5 bases not matched to a gene; V was cut back by 4 bases and J by 2 bases. CDR3 length: 15 residues. Per the germline V gene, CDR1 is MGHDK and CDR2 is SYGVNS. In DNA, the CDR3 is TGTGCCAGCAGTGTCCCCCGGGGGGCCTACAATGAGCAGTTCTTC. Encoded protein: CASSVPRGAYNEQFF.

The CDR3 loop reads CASSLPGQGPHEQYF. The CDR3 region has the DNA TGTGCCAGCAGCTTGCCGGGACAGGGCCCCCACGAGCAGTACTTC. This chain connects TRBV5-6 to TRBJ2-7; 9 nucleotides line up with TRBD1. After removal of 1 base from V and 5 bases from J, the junction contained 7 bases not matched to a gene. This CDR3 comprises 15 residues. Germline CDR1 reads SGHDT; CDR2 reads YYEEEE.

The chain couples TRBV30 to TRBJ1-4; the match to TRBD1 covers 10 bases. Per germline, CDR1 GTSNPN and CDR2 SVGIG (reference sequence). This CDR3 is 14 amino acids long. V trimming: 3 bases; J trimming: 8 bases; junction bases outside the gene matches: 6. The CDR3 reads CAWRETGGGEKLFF. CDR3 nucleotides: TGTGCCTGGAGGGAGACAGGGGGCGGAGAAAAACTGTTTTTT.

This clone was picked up one time. The V and J genes are TRBV5-1 and TRBJ2-2, with TRBD1 matching over 8 bases. Germline CDR1 and CDR2: SGHRS and YFSETQ. CDR3 size: 17 residues. With V trimmed by 2 bases and J by 4 bases, 10 bases remained unmatched. Here the CDR3 reads CASSFNAGGASTGELFF. The CDR3 DNA follows: TGCGCCAGCAGCTTTAATGCAGGGGGCGCGAGCACCGGGGAGCTGTTTTTT.

Notes on this clone: One end of the junction fails to match germline, which may point to a read error. The chain employs TRBV29-1 and TRBJ2-7, with TRBD1 identical over 8 bases. Germline V gene data show CDR1 as SQVTM and CDR2 as ANQGSEA. This CDR3 has 11 amino acids. CDR3 sequence reads: CSVADRANVHF. CDR3 sequence (DNA): TGCAGCGTCGCGGACAGGGCCAACGTTCACTTC.

The gene calls are TRBV5-8 and TRBJ1-1; a possible D gene is TRBD1 (5 bases). The CDR3 contains 13 residues. The germline V and J ends were trimmed by 5 bases and 4 bases, with 12 bases remaining between them. Germline V lookup: CDR1 SGHTS, CDR2 YDEGEE. DNA for the CDR3: TGTGCCAGCAGTCTGGGGGGAGCCACTGAAGCTTTCTTT. Amino acids: CASSLGGATEAFF.

The genes are TRBV7-8 and TRBJ1-4; TRBD1 might be the D (5 bases). This CDR3 has 17 amino acids. V lost 1 base, J lost 2 bases, and 14 bases lay in between. The germline V gene encodes CDR1 SGHVS and CDR2 FQNEAQ. CDR3: CASSLGGRVVTNEKLFF. DNA for the CDR3: TGTGCCAGCAGCTTAGGCGGCAGGGTCGTGACTAATGAAAAACTGTTTTTT.

V usage is TRBV2 and J usage is TRBJ1-2; D may be TRBD1 (6 bases). CDR1 is SNHLY and CDR2 is FYNNEI in the germline V gene. Between the trimmed V and J ends, which lost 6 bases and 7 bases, there was a span of 15 bases. CDR3 length equals 13 residues. CDR3 loop: CASRGEGDGGYTF. CDR3 nucleotides: TGTGCCAGCAGGGGTGAGGGGGATGGTGGCTACACCTTC.

CDR3 protein: CASSARAGGELFF. In nucleotides, the CDR3 is TGTGCCAGCTCAGCCAGGGCCGGAGGGGAGCTGTTTTTT. The V gene is TRBV12-3 or TRBV12-4, the J gene TRBJ2-2; tentative D call: TRBD1 (5 bases). This CDR3 has 13 residues. V shed 8 bases and J shed 8 bases, with 15 bases lying between them.

The rearrangement uses TRBV5-1 and TRBJ2-1; TRBD1 is a possible D gene (6 bases). Germline-derived CDR1 and CDR2 are SGHRS and YFSETQ. V dropped 0 bases and J dropped 12 bases, with 16 bases sitting between them. This CDR3 is 14 amino acids long. In DNA form, the CDR3 reads TGCGCCAGCAGCTTGGGACAGGCTCTTGGGGGGCAGTTCTTC. This gives the protein CASSLGQALGGQFF.

This chain connects TRBV3-1 (or the pseudogene TRBV3-2) to TRBJ2-7; D possibly corresponds to TRBD1 (5 bases). The germline V gene has CDR1 LGHDT and CDR2 YNNKEL (reference sequence). CDR3 length: 15 amino acids. Trimming pared 6 bases from V and 7 bases from J, leaving 22 bases between. The CDR3 region has the DNA TGTGCCAGCAGTCCTGACACAGGACCTTTCTGGGAGCAGTACTTC. Its protein is CASSPDTGPFWEQYF.

Here the CDR3 reads CASSNSYDRGQETQYF. CDR3 sequence (DNA): TGTGCCAGCAGTAATTCATACGACAGGGGACAAGAGACCCAGTACTTC. The rearrangement uses TRBV6-2 or TRBV6-3 and TRBJ2-5; 8 nucleotides match TRBD1. This CDR3 has 16 amino acids. V lost 5 bases to trimming and J lost 2 bases; unmatched junction nucleotides: 10. The germline gives CDR1 MNHEY, CDR2 SVGEGT.

The chain employs TRBV12-3 or TRBV12-4 and TRBJ1-2; tentative D call: TRBD1 (5 bases). The CDR3 spans 13 residues. Trimming removed 4 bases at V and 4 bases at J, with 10 bases between. CDR3 protein: CASSSTVSYGYTF. CDR3 DNA sequence: TGTGCCAGCAGTTCGACAGTTAGCTATGGCTACACCTTC.

The gene calls are TRBV6-2 or TRBV6-3 and TRBJ1-1; possibly TRBD1 for D (5 bases). The CDR3 sequence is 14 residues long. Germline V lookup: CDR1 MNHEY, CDR2 SVGEGT. V lost 5 bases and J lost 5, with 15 bases in between. The CDR3 DNA sequence: TGTGCCAGCAGTACGACACCCAGGGATACTGAAGCTTTCTTT. Protein product: CASSTTPRDTEAFF.

The chain links TRBV11-2 to TRBJ1-1; D is undetermined. The germline V and J ends were trimmed by 3 bases and 1 base, with 9 bases remaining between them. CDR3 size: 14 residues. Germline lookup yields CDR1 SGHAT and CDR2 FQNNGV. The CDR3 loop reads CASSLLTANTEAFF. CDR3 nucleotides: TGTGCCAGCAGCTTGTTAACAGCGAACACTGAAGCTTTCTTT.

The rearrangement uses TRBV7-9 and TRBJ1-1; a possible D gene is TRBD1 (6 bases). V was clipped by 8 bases and J by 0 bases, with 13 bases between them. Germline values: CDR1 SEHNR, CDR2 FQNEAQ (reference sequence). The CDR3 runs to 14 residues. The CDR3 bases are TGTGCCAGCGCAGGGGTTCAGGTGAACACTGAAGCTTTCTTT. Translation gives CASAGVQVNTEAFF.

Only one count was recorded for this clone. The genes are TRBV30 and TRBJ1-2, with TRBD1 matching 9 bases. Trimming at V came to 8 bases and at J to 2 bases, leaving 3 bases not matched to a gene. There are 12 residues in the CDR3. The germline gives CDR1 GTSNPN, CDR2 SVGIG (reference sequence). CDR3 DNA sequence: TGTGCCGGGGGACAGGGAAACTATGGCTACACCTTC. This gives the protein CAGGQGNYGYTF. Drawing the rest from reference TRBV30 and TRBJ1-2, the complete variable domain is SQTIHQWPATLVQPVGSPLSLECTVEGTSNPNLYWYRQAAGRGLQLLFYSVGIGQISSEVPQNLSASRPQDRQFILSSKKLLLSDSGFYLCAGGQGNYGYTFGSGTRLTVV.

The chain's CDR3 is CASYGTGTSNSPLHF. CDR3 coding DNA: TGTGCCAGCTATGGTACGGGTACGAGTAATTCACCCCTCCACTTT. V gene TRBV2 combines with J gene TRBJ1-6; D not resolved. CDR1 SNHLY and CDR2 FYNNEI come from the germline V gene. CDR3 length: 15 amino acids. Trimming removed 8 bases at V and 6 bases at J, with 17 bases between. The whole variable domain, filled in from reference TRBV2 and TRBJ1-6, reads EPEVTQTPSHQVTQMGQEVILRCVPISNHLYFYWYRQILGQKVEFLVSFYNNEISEKSEIFDDQFSVERPDGSNFTLKIRSTKLEDSAMYFCASYGTGTSNSPLHFGNGTRLTVT.

V gene TRBV5-1 combines with J gene TRBJ2-5, with unresolved D. Germline V gives CDR1 SGHRS, CDR2 YFSETQ. Trimming left V 2 bases short and J 2 bases short, with 7 bases between. This CDR3 has 13 amino acids. This CDR3 reads CASSLFGQETQYF. CDR3 DNA sequence: TGCGCCAGCAGCTTATTCGGGCAAGAGACCCAGTACTTC.

This clone was seen just once. V usage is TRBV6-2 or TRBV6-3 and J usage is TRBJ1-1; 7 nucleotides agree with TRBD1. Germline CDR1 and CDR2: MNHEY and SVGEGT. The CDR3 runs 18 residues. The ends lost 3 bases at V and 1 base at J; junction bases unmatched: 14. The chain's CDR3 is CASSYRPGQATSNTEAFF. The CDR3 nucleotides read TGTGCCAGCAGTTATCGTCCAGGACAGGCGACCTCGAACACTGAAGCTTTCTTT.

This sequence joins TRBV27 and TRBJ2-7; 10 bases align to TRBD1. V lost 0 bases, J lost 7 bases, and 3 bases stayed unmatched. Germline loops: CDR1 MNHEY, CDR2 SMNVEV (reference sequence). The CDR3 runs 14 residues. This chain's CDR3 is CASSLSRTGGEQYF. CDR3 DNA sequence: TGTGCCAGCAGTTTATCCCGGACAGGGGGTGAGCAGTACTTC.

This chain links TRBV7-2 with TRBJ1-5; the D gene is possibly TRBD1 (6 bases). The CDR3 covers 15 residues. Germline assignment: CDR1 SGHTA and CDR2 FQGNSA. V was pared by 5 bases and J by 1 base, with 12 bases between. The CDR3 DNA reads as TGTGCCAGCAGCCCACGTCAGGGGAGCAATCAGCCCCAGCATTTT. Its protein is CASSPRQGSNQPQHF.

This clone was seen just once. The chain recombines TRBV7-9 with TRBJ2-2; 8 nucleotides line up with TRBD2. The CDR3 is 15 amino acids. Losses at the gene ends were 6 bases for V and 4 bases for J; bases not matched to a gene: 7. The germline V gene encodes CDR1 SEHNR and CDR2 FQNEAQ (reference sequence). The CDR3 loop reads CASSRLRGGTGELFF. CDR3 nucleotides: TGTGCCAGCAGTCGCCTCCGGGGGGGCACCGGGGAGCTGTTTTTT.

This clone was observed a few times. J is TRBJ2-1 and V is TRBV7-2, with D maybe TRBD2 (7 bases). The V gene lost 4 bases and the J gene lost 6 bases, with 19 bases spanning the gap. CDR3 size: 16 residues. Germline V gene lookup returns CDR1 SGHTA and CDR2 FQGNSA. CDR3 DNA: TGTGCCAGCAGCTCGAGCCCCACGGGGGGCCCCAATGAGCAGTTCTTC. Translation: CASSSSPTGGPNEQFF.